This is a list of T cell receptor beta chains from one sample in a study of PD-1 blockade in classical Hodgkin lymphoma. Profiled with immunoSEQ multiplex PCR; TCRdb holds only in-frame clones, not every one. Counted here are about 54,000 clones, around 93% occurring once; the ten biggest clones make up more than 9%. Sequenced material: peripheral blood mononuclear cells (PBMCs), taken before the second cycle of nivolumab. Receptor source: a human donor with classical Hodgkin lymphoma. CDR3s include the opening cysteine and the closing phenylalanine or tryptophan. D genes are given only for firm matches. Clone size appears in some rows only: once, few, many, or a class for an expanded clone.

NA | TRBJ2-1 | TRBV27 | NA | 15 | CASSLGASSYNEQFF
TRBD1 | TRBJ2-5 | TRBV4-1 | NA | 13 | CASRDRERETQYF
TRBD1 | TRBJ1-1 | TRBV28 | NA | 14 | CASSQQGVGTEAFF
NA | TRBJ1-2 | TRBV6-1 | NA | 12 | CASSEEDYGYTF
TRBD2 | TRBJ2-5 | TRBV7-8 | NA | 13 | CASGLAGVETQYF
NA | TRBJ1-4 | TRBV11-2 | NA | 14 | CASSFGVANEKLFF
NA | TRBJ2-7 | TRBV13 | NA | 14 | CASSHTQEPYEQYF
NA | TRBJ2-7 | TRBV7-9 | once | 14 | CASSLGNFPYEQYF
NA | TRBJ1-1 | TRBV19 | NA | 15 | CASSTPAWLGTEAFF
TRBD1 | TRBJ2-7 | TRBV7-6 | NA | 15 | CASSKDRGGPYEQYF
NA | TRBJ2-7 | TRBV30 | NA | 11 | CAWSVSYEQYF
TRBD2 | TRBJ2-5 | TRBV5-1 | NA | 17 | CASSFGTSGDFQETQYF
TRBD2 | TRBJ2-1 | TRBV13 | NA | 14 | CASSYGGEYNEQFF
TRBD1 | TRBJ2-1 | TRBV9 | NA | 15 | CASSAGTGGMNEQFF
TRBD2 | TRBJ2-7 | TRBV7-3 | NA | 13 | CASSPGLPGEQYF
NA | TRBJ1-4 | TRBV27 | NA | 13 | CASSLSIIEKLFF
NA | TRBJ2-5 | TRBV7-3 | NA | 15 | CASSLRGWQGETQYF
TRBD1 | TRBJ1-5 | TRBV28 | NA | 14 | CASGAQGAEQPQHF
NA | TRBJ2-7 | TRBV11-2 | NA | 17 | CASSLVRRSGVNYEQYF
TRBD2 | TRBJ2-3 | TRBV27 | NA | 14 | CASTLRAGTDTQYF
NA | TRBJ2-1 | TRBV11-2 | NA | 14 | CASSPGRIDNEQFF
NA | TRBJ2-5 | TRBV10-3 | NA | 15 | CAISEPTGWQETQYF
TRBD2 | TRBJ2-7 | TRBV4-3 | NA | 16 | CASSQDITSGGYEQYF
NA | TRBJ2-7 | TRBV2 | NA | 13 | CASSPRDNYEQYF
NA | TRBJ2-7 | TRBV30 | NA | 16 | CAWSPLGVKSSYEQYF
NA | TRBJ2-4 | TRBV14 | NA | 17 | CASSQVKGGPSKNIQYF
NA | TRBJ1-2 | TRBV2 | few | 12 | CASSPTGQGYTF
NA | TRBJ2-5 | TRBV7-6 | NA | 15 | CASSLVAGLQETQYF
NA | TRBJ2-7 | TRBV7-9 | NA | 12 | CASSDNPYEQYF
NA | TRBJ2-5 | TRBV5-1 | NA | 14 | CASSLGQDQETQYF
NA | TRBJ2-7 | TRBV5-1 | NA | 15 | CASSPLGTDTYEQYF
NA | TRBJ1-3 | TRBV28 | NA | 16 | CASSFFWGGSGNTIYF
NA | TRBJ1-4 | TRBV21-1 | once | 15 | CASSAYMGLNEKLFF
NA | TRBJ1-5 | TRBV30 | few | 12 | CAWSVWSQPQHF
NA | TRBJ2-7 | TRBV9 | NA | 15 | CASSVDPEPGSEQYF
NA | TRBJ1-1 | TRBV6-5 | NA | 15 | CASRDQHPSDTEAFF
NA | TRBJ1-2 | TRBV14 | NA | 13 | CASSHMGTLGYTF
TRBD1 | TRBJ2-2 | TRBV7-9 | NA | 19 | CATKKWDTRKGQATGELFF
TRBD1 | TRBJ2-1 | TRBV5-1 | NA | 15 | CASSLSGTAYNEQFF
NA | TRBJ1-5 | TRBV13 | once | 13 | CASSLSRNQPQHF
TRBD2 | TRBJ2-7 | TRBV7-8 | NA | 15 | CASSLTTSGSGEQYF
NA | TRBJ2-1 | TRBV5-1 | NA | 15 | CASVMGVSSYNEQFF
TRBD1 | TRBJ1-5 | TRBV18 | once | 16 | CASSRTGGASNQPQHF